Listed below are T cell receptor beta chains from one sample, sequenced in a study of blood T cell repertoires in COVID-19. Here immunoSEQ multiplex PCR was the method, and the copy in TCRdb shows in-frame clones only, minus some. The table records 170,000 or so clones, around 83% of them present only once. Material for sequencing was peripheral blood. The receptors stem from an older woman with COVID-19, enrolled during active disease. The CDR3 runs from the conserved cysteine through the conserved F or W. The order of the fields is V gene, D gene, J gene, CDR3 length, clone size, CDR3 DNA, CDR3 protein. D genes are given only for firm matches. Some rows mark clone size as missing; the rest say once, few, many or name a class of expanded clone.

TRBV5-1	-	TRBJ1-1	14	many	TGCGCCAGCGGCAGCGGAGGGACCGACCTTGAAGCTTTCTTT	CASGSGGTDLEAFF
TRBV30	-	TRBJ2-7	14	-	TGTGCCTGGAGTCTCGACAGCAGCAACTACGAGCAGTACTTC	CAWSLDSSNYEQYF
TRBV2	TRBD1	TRBJ1-6	16	-	TGTGCCAGCAGTGAAGACTCGACAGGGGGGAATTCACCCCTCCACTTT	CASSEDSTGGNSPLHF
TRBV5-4	TRBD1	TRBJ2-1	14	-	TGTGCCAGCAGCCGGACAGGGGAAGACAATGAGCAGTTCTTC	CASSRTGEDNEQFF
TRBV3-1/TRBV3-2	-	TRBJ2-5	14	-	TGTGCCAGCAGCACCCCTAGACTGCAAGAGACCCAGTACTTC	CASSTPRLQETQYF
TRBV6-2/TRBV6-3	-	TRBJ2-5	12	few	TGTGCCAGCAGTTGGCTAGGAGAGACCCAGTACTTC	CASSWLGETQYF
TRBV9	TRBD1	TRBJ1-4	15	-	TGTGCCAGCAGCGTAGGTACGACAGGGCACGAAAAACTGTTTTTT	CASSVGTTGHEKLFF
TRBV5-1	TRBD2	TRBJ2-5	16	-	TGCGCCAGCAGCTCGGACCCGACTAGCGGGAGTGAGACCCAGTACTTC	CASSSDPTSGSETQYF
TRBV7-8	-	TRBJ2-1	13	-	TGTGCCAGCAGCTTACCGAGGTCAGATGAGCAGTTCTTC	CASSLPRSDEQFF
TRBV7-2	TRBD1	TRBJ2-7	14	-	TGTGCCAGCAGCAAGAGACAGGGGGCCCACGAGCAGTACTTC	CASSKRQGAHEQYF
TRBV3-1/TRBV3-2	TRBD1	TRBJ2-6	17	once	TGTGCCAGCAGCCAAGGGACAGGGGGGTACGGGGCCAACGTCCTGACTTTC	CASSQGTGGYGANVLTF
TRBV5-6	-	TRBJ1-4	14	-	TGTGCCAGCAGCTATCAGGCGACCAATGAAAAACTGTTTTTT	CASSYQATNEKLFF
TRBV7-9	TRBD2	TRBJ2-1	15	once	TGTGCCAGCAGCGCTAGGACTAGAGGCATCAATGAGCAGTTCTTC	CASSARTRGINEQFF
TRBV6-6	-	TRBJ2-2	13	-	TGTGCCAGCAGTAGTAGTAACACCGGGGAGCTGTTTTTT	CASSSSNTGELFF
TRBV19	-	TRBJ1-5	15	-	TGTGCCAGTAGTGGGGTCGACAGGCCAAAACAGCCCCAGCATTTT	CASSGVDRPKQPQHF
TRBV29-1	-	TRBJ2-3	13	-	TGCAGCGTATTAGCGGAGAGCACAGATACGCAGTATTTT	CSVLAESTDTQYF
TRBV6-2/TRBV6-3	TRBD2	TRBJ2-2	18	once	TGTGCCAGCAGTTTTCGCAGCAGCGGGAGGGCCTATACCGGGGAGCTGTTTTTT	CASSFRSSGRAYTGELFF
TRBV27	-	TRBJ1-1	14	-	TGTGCCAGCAGTTTTAGGGGCTGGGCCACTGAAGCTTTCTTT	CASSFRGWATEAFF
TRBV7-8	TRBD1	TRBJ1-4	15	-	TGTGCCAGCAGCTTATCGGGACAGGGTGGGGAAAAACTGTTTTTT	CASSLSGQGGEKLFF
TRBV19	TRBD1	TRBJ2-1	15	once	TGTGCCAGTAGCACAGACAGGGACTCCTACAATGAGCAGTTCTTC	CASSTDRDSYNEQFF
TRBV24-1	-	TRBJ2-4	15	-	TGTGCCACCAGTGATTCGGGACTAGCCAAAAACATTCAGTACTTC	CATSDSGLAKNIQYF
TRBV6-2/TRBV6-3	TRBD2	TRBJ2-1	16	-	TGTGCCAGCACCCCACGAGCGGGAGGGGGGAACAATGAGCAGTTCTTC	CASTPRAGGGNNEQFF
TRBV7-9	TRBD2	TRBJ2-1	15	-	TGTGCCAGCAGGCCTAGCGGGAGGTCAACCGGTGAGCAGTTCTTC	CASRPSGRSTGEQFF
TRBV6-5	-	TRBJ2-5	13	-	TGTGCCAGCAAAATACACCCTCAAGAGACCCAGTACTTC	CASKIHPQETQYF
TRBV18	-	TRBJ2-1	13	-	TGTGCCAGCTCACCTGGGCTTTACAATGAGCAGTTCTTC	CASSPGLYNEQFF
TRBV11-2	-	TRBJ1-3	15	-	TGTGCCAGCAGCTTAGGGCGGAACTCTGGAAACACCATATATTTT	CASSLGRNSGNTIYF
TRBV5-4	-	TRBJ2-1	15	-	TGTGCCAGCAGCTCGGGGGGCGGGAGCACCAATGAGCAGTTCTTC	CASSSGGGSTNEQFF
TRBV19	-	TRBJ2-1	12	-	TGTGCCAGTAGTTCAGGGGGGAATGAGCAGTTCTTC	CASSSGGNEQFF
TRBV19	TRBD2	TRBJ2-1	16	-	TGTGCCAGTAGTGGAATTGGCGGGGGATACTACAATGAGCAGTTCTTC	CASSGIGGGYYNEQFF
TRBV27	-	TRBJ2-2	14	-	TGTGCCAGCAGAGCGGGTGTTTACACCGGGGAGCTGTTTTTT	CASRAGVYTGELFF
TRBV19	-	TRBJ2-1	14	-	TGTGCCAGTAGTATCGAGCTAGGAGTCACTGAGCAGTTCTTC	CASSIELGVTEQFF
TRBV5-4	-	TRBJ2-6	16	-	TGTGCCAGCAGCTCCGCGGGGTCCTCTGGGGCCAACGTCCTGACTTTC	CASSSAGSSGANVLTF
TRBV4-3	-	TRBJ1-4	16	-	TGCGCCAGCAGCCAATCGCGGCAGGGCAGTAATGAAAAACTGTTTTTT	CASSQSRQGSNEKLFF
TRBV7-7	TRBD2	TRBJ2-3	16	once	TGTGCCAGCAGCCCTTCTAGCGGGAGGGCCGGGGATACGCAGTATTTT	CASSPSSGRAGDTQYF
TRBV19	TRBD2	TRBJ2-1	16	-	TGTGCCAGTAGTATAGGGGGCGGGAGGCCCTACAATGAGCAGTTCTTC	CASSIGGGRPYNEQFF
TRBV19	TRBD2	TRBJ2-1	16	few	TGTGCCAGTAGTCCTTGGGGGGGAGGGCCAAGCAATGAGCAGTTCTTC	CASSPWGGGPSNEQFF
TRBV6-6	-	TRBJ2-1	15	-	TGTGCCAGCAGTTACCCGGCGCCGACTCGGAATGAGCAGTTCTTC	CASSYPAPTRNEQFF
TRBV24-1	TRBD1	TRBJ1-5	15	-	TGTGCCACCAGTGCTGGGACAGGGGAGAATCAGCCCCAGCATTTT	CATSAGTGENQPQHF
TRBV5-1	-	TRBJ1-6	14	-	TGCGCCAGCAGTTGGGGCAGTAATAATTCACCCCTCCACTTT	CASSWGSNNSPLHF
TRBV7-9	TRBD1	TRBJ2-2	17	-	TGTGCCAGCAGCTTACGTGGGGACAGTCAAAACACCGGGGAGCTGTTTTTT	CASSLRGDSQNTGELFF
TRBV15	-	TRBJ1-6	15	-	TGTGCCACCAGCGCGAATACAGCTTCGCTATCACCCCTCCACTTT	CATSANTASLSPLHF
TRBV7-9	TRBD1	TRBJ2-7	13	-	TGTGCCAGCAGTCGGACAGGAACCTACGAGCAGTACTTC	CASSRTGTYEQYF
TRBV18	-	TRBJ1-3	15	-	TGTGCCAGCTCACCACCGGTATTACTGCGAAACACCATATATTTT	CASSPPVLLRNTIYF
TRBV28	-	TRBJ2-1	15	-	TGTGCCAGCAGTCAAACTGCCATTACCTACAATGAGCAGTTCTTC	CASSQTAITYNEQFF
TRBV6-1	-	TRBJ2-7	12	-	TGTGCCAGCAGTGAGACGGGCTACGAGCAGTACTTC	CASSETGYEQYF
TRBV6-5	-	TRBJ1-2	14	once	TGTGCCAGCAGTCCCGGCGCGGGGAGGTCGGGCTACACCTTC	CASSPGAGRSGYTF
TRBV9	TRBD1	TRBJ1-3	12	-	TGTGCCAGCAGCGTACAGGGGGACACCATATATTTT	CASSVQGDTIYF
TRBV6-6	-	TRBJ1-1	14	-	TGTGCCAGCAGAACACTGACAAAGAACACTGAAGCTTTCTTT	CASRTLTKNTEAFF
TRBV7-8	TRBD1	TRBJ1-4	16	-	TGTGCCAGCAGGCTAGACAGGGGGCTCGGGAATGAAAAACTGTTTTTT	CASRLDRGLGNEKLFF
TRBV6-5	TRBD1	TRBJ2-3	15	-	TGTGCCAGCAGTTCCGGACAGGGGTGGACAGATACGCAGTATTTT	CASSSGQGWTDTQYF
TRBV29-1	-	TRBJ1-2	13	-	TGCAGCGTTGAAGATAGTAGGTGGGAGGGAGCTTCCTTC	CSVEDSRWEGASF
TRBV10-3	TRBD1	TRBJ1-1	13	-	TGTGCCATCAGGGAGGACAGGGACACTGAAGCTTTCTTT	CAIREDRDTEAFF
TRBV11-2	TRBD1	TRBJ2-1	13	-	TGTGCCAGCAGCGGGGACAGGGCGAATGAGCAGTTCTTC	CASSGDRANEQFF
TRBV30	-	TRBJ1-4	15	-	TGTGCCTGGAGTAGTAGCGGGGTACCCCGAGAAAAACTGTTTTTT	CAWSSSGVPREKLFF